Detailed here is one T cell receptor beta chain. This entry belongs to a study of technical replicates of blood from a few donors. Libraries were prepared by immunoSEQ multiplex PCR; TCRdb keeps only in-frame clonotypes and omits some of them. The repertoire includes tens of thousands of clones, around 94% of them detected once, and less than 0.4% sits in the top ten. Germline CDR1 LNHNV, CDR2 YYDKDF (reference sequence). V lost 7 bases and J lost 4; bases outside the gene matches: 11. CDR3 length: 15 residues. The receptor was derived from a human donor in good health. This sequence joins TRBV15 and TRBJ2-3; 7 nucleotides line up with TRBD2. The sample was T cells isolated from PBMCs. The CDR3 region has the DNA TGTGCCACCACCCCCTTAGCGGGTAGCTCAGATACGCAGTATTTT. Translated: CATTPLAGSSDTQYF.